This TCR beta chain stems from a study of T cell responses to AZD1222 COVID-19 vaccine. The study, taken as a whole, reports: Spike-specific TCRs gained breadth and depth after people received two AZD1222 doses. It should be noted that donors were predominantly white British and more often female, and clonal diversity was possibly underestimated.

Produced via immunoSEQ multiplex PCR; TCRdb's table is partial and in-frame only. The data show approximately 130,000 clones, 85% to 95% seen once. Remarks on this clone: What it recognizes is unknown.

Germline V gene lookup returns CDR1 SEHNR and CDR2 FQNEAQ (reference sequence). V trimming: 5 bases; J trimming: 1 base; junction bases outside the gene matches: 7. This CDR3 spans 15 amino acids. The V and J genes are TRBV7-9 and TRBJ2-5, with TRBD2 identical over 7 bases. This TCR derives from an adult in good health. The material sequenced was peripheral blood, taken on day 0 of AZD1222 vaccination. CDR3 loop: CASSTSVGIQETQYF. CDR3 in DNA: TGTGCCAGCAGCACTAGCGTGGGGATCCAAGAGACCCAGTACTTC.